Listed here are 30 T cell receptor beta chains from one sample, sequenced in a study of blood T cell repertoires in COVID-19. Clones were sequenced by immunoSEQ multiplex PCR, and TCRdb holds only the in-frame ones, with some missing. The sample lists more than 75,000 clones; less than 85% were seen once. Material for sequencing was peripheral blood. The source is a human donor in a cohort sampled during active COVID-19.

CDR3 loop: CASSLFLQTGGSGETQYF. The CDR3, as DNA: TGTGCCAGCTCACTATTTCTACAAACAGGGGGTTCGGGAGAGACCCAGTACTTC. This chain uses TRBV18 with TRBJ2-5, with 8 bases lining up with TRBD1. The CDR3 extends over 18 amino acids. V gave up 4 bases and J gave up 4 bases; unmatched junction bases: 17. CDR1 is KGHSH and CDR2 is LQKENI in the germline V gene.

This clone was detected once. The chain joins TRBV12-3 or TRBV12-4 to TRBJ1-4; D might be TRBD1 (5 bases). V gave up 3 bases and J gave up 12 bases, with 14 bases separating them. This CDR3 has 13 amino acids. CDR3 protein: CASSFGGRLELFF. CDR3 DNA sequence: TGTGCCAGCAGTTTCGGGGGGAGACTTGAACTGTTTTTT.

The chain recombines TRBV7-6 with TRBJ1-4; 9 nucleotides agree with TRBD1. The germline gives CDR1 SGHVS, CDR2 FNYEAQ. The V gene end was trimmed by 5 bases and the J gene end by 2 bases; junction bases not matched to a gene: 3. This CDR3 region has 15 residues. The CDR3 nucleotides are TGTGCCAGCAGCCGTGACAGGGGGACTAATGAAAAACTGTTTTTT. Translation: CASSRDRGTNEKLFF.

The genes are TRBV3-1 (or the pseudogene TRBV3-2) and TRBJ1-2; no definite D call. Germline CDR1 reads LGHDT; CDR2 reads YNNKEL (reference sequence). Trimming pared 3 bases from V and 2 bases from J, leaving 13 bases between. The length of the CDR3 is 15 residues. The CDR3 DNA reads TGTGCCAGCAGCCATCTAGCGGGCGGCAACTATGGCTACACCTTC. Translated, it gives CASSHLAGGNYGYTF.

The gene calls are TRBV19 and TRBJ2-1; weak D call: TRBD1 (5 bases). The CDR3 covers 14 residues. V lost 6 bases and J 4 bases, leaving 13 bases between the germline ends. Germline loops: CDR1 LNHDA, CDR2 SQIVND (reference sequence). In DNA, the CDR3 is TGTGCCAGTAGAGCAGGGCTACTTTACAATGAGCAGTTCTTC. Its protein product is CASRAGLLYNEQFF.

The CDR3, as DNA: TGTGCCAGTATTACAGAGACTCGCACTGAAGCTTTCTTT. It codes for CASITETRTEAFF. The chain carries TRBV19 and TRBJ1-1; D unclear. The CDR3 is 13 amino acids. From germline, CDR1 is LNHDA and CDR2 SQIVND (reference sequence). V was clipped by 7 bases and J by 4 bases, with 13 bases between them.

The chain employs TRBV11-2 and TRBJ2-2; weak D call: TRBD1 (5 bases). The V end lost 2 bases, the J end lost 3 bases, and 10 bases lay between the germline ends. Per germline, CDR1 SGHAT and CDR2 FQNNGV. CDR3 length: 15 amino acids. The CDR3 nucleotides are TGTGCCAGCAGCTTAAGGGGAATTTACACCGGGGAGCTGTTTTTT. Translated: CASSLRGIYTGELFF.

CDR3 region: CASSIDPQGSYGYTF. CDR3 bases: TGTGCCAGTAGTATAGATCCCCAGGGTTCGTATGGCTACACCTTC. The chain uses TRBV19 and TRBJ1-2, with D tentatively TRBD1 (5 bases). Germline CDR1 LNHDA, CDR2 SQIVND (reference sequence). This CDR3 has 15 residues. The germline V and J ends were trimmed by 0 bases and 5 bases, with 13 bases remaining between them.

The chain recombines TRBV7-2 with TRBJ1-3, with TRBD1 identical over 11 bases. CDR1 and CDR2 from the germline V gene are SGHTA and FQGNSA. The V and J ends lost 1 base and 4 bases, in that order; junction bases with no gene match: 3. This CDR3 comprises 16 residues. Here the CDR3 reads CASSLGDRGTGNTIYF. CDR3 sequence (DNA): TGTGCCAGCAGCTTAGGGGACAGGGGGACGGGAAACACCATATATTTT.

This rearrangement joins TRBV6-5 to TRBJ2-7; no firm D call. Deletions cut 6 bases from V and 3 bases from J, with 12 bases between. Germline V CDR1 and CDR2: MNHEY, SVGAGI. The CDR3 runs 13 residues. CDR3 DNA sequence: TGTGCCAGCAGGAGCACTACCTACTACGAGCAGTACTTC. Its translation: CASRSTTYYEQYF.

This chain joins TRBV6-6 and TRBJ1-1; tentative D call: TRBD1 (5 bases). CDR1 is MNHNY, CDR2 SVGAGI, per germline (reference sequence). The CDR3 has 14 residues. The germline V and J ends were trimmed by 5 bases and 1 base, with 11 bases remaining between them. As DNA, the CDR3 is TGTGCCAGCAGTCAGGCTGGACAGAACACTGAAGCTTTCTTT. It yields the protein CASSQAGQNTEAFF.

This clone was seen a few times. CDR3 sequence reads: CASSFQGGVTEAFF. Here the CDR3 DNA reads TGTGCCAGCAGCTTTCAGGGGGGCGTCACTGAAGCTTTCTTT. The J gene is TRBJ1-1, the V gene TRBV5-8; 7 nucleotides match TRBD1. Per the germline V gene, CDR1 is SGHTS and CDR2 is YDEGEE. V shed 2 bases, J shed 4 bases, and the junction held 5 bases outside the gene matches. The CDR3 has 14 residues.

The V and J genes are TRBV7-9 and TRBJ2-3, with 7 bases aligning to TRBD1. The CDR3 is 18 amino acids. Per the germline V gene, CDR1 is SEHNR and CDR2 is FQNEAQ (reference sequence). V lost 5 bases and J lost 5; bases outside the gene matches: 19. The CDR3 DNA follows: TGTGCCAGCAGCCCCAGGACGCGAACTAGGGGGCAGGTAGATACGCAGTATTTT. Translated, it gives CASSPRTRTRGQVDTQYF. Variable domain in full (rest from reference TRBV7-9 and TRBJ2-3): DTGVSQNPRHKITKRGQNVTFRCDPISEHNRLYWYRQTLGQGPEFLTYFQNEAQLEKSRLLSDRFSAERPKGSFSTLEIQRTEQGDSAMYLCASSPRTRTRGQVDTQYFGPGTRLTVL.

The chain combines TRBV4-2 with TRBJ2-7; TRBD2 agrees at 8 bases. With V trimmed by 0 bases and J by 3 bases, 4 bases remained unmatched. Germline CDR1 is LGHNA and CDR2 is YNFKEQ. The CDR3 runs to 15 residues. Here the CDR3 reads CASSQDGGAIYEQYF. The CDR3 nucleotides are TGTGCCAGCAGCCAAGACGGGGGGGCCATCTACGAGCAGTACTTC.

This chain joins TRBV12-5 and TRBJ2-7; TRBD1 agrees at 7 bases. The CDR3 contains 15 residues. The V gene end was trimmed by 1 base and the J gene end by 3 bases; junction bases not matched to a gene: 6. CDR1 and CDR2 (germline): LGHNT, FRNRAP. The CDR3 sequence is CASGLGQGRVYEQYF. As DNA, the CDR3 is TGTGCTAGTGGTTTGGGACAGGGTCGAGTCTACGAGCAGTACTTC. Full variable domain (rest looked up from reference TRBV12-5 and TRBJ2-7): DARVTQTPRHKVTEMGQEVTMRCQPILGHNTVFWYRQTMMQGLELLAYFRNRAPLDDSGMPKDRFSAEMPDATLATLKIQPSEPRDSAVYFCASGLGQGRVYEQYFGPGTRLTVT.

The chain employs TRBV30 and TRBJ2-1, with 8 bases identical to TRBD1. The V gene end was trimmed by 0 bases and the J gene end by 7 bases; junction bases not matched to a gene: 5. The CDR3 is 14 residues long. Per germline, CDR1 GTSNPN and CDR2 SVGIG (reference sequence). CDR3 nucleotide sequence: TGTGCCTGGAGTGTCGTACAGGGGGGTAATGAGCAGTTCTTC. Translation gives CAWSVVQGGNEQFF.

This rearrangement joins TRBV10-2 to TRBJ2-7; no definite D call. The ends were cut back, 9 bases at V and 0 bases at J, with 15 bases in the middle. This CDR3 region has 14 residues. The germline gives CDR1 WSHSY, CDR2 SAAADI. CDR3 loop: CASCSNRDSYEQYF. CDR3 sequence (DNA): TGCGCCAGTTGTAGCAATCGTGACTCCTACGAGCAGTACTTC.

This clone showed up just a few times. The chain uses TRBV3-1 (or the pseudogene TRBV3-2) and TRBJ2-3, with 10 bases identical to TRBD2. V was pared by 4 bases and J by 1 base, with 2 bases of the junction left unmatched. The CDR3 is 15 amino acids. The germline V gene has CDR1 LGHDT and CDR2 YNNKEL (reference sequence). CDR3 nucleotides: TGTGCCAGCAGCCTTACTAGCGGGGGCACAGATACGCAGTATTTT. Its protein is CASSLTSGGTDTQYF.

This clone turned up a few times. The chain carries TRBV25-1 and TRBJ2-2, with D perhaps TRBD1 (7 bases). V shed 6 bases and J shed 0 bases, with 14 bases lying between them. The CDR3 runs 16 residues. Germline values: CDR1 MGHDK, CDR2 SYGVNS. DNA for the CDR3: TGTGCCAGCAGCGACGCGGGGACAGCGAACACCGGGGAGCTGTTTTTT. Encoded protein: CASSDAGTANTGELFF.

The chain carries TRBV3-1 (or the pseudogene TRBV3-2) and TRBJ1-1; D might be TRBD1 (6 bases). Germline V gives CDR1 LGHDT, CDR2 YNNKEL (reference sequence). Trimming stripped 4 bases from V and 4 bases from J, with 19 bases between. The length of the CDR3 is 16 residues. CDR3 sequence reads: CASSPGHRRTGTEAFF. CDR3 coding DNA: TGTGCCAGCAGCCCGGGACATCGGAGGACGGGCACTGAAGCTTTCTTT.

This clone was found once. The chain has TRBV28 and TRBJ2-4; D is uncertain. Per germline, CDR1 MDHEN and CDR2 SYDVKM. V was clipped by 2 bases and J by 7 bases, with 9 bases between them. CDR3 length: 13 residues. CDR3 residues: CASSLTAGNIQYF. The DNA for the CDR3 is TGTGCCAGCAGTTTAACAGCTGGGAACATTCAGTACTTC.

J is TRBJ2-7 and V is TRBV4-1; 11 nucleotides align to TRBD2. The CDR3 has 17 amino acids. Germline trimming cut 1 base from V and 5 bases from J; bases unmatched to any gene: 10. Germline loops: CDR1 MGHRA, CDR2 YSYEKL. For the CDR3, the DNA is TGCGCCAGCAGCCAAGCCCCTAGCGGGGGGACTCATAACGAGCAGTACTTC. Translation: CASSQAPSGGTHNEQYF.

This chain connects TRBV6-2 or TRBV6-3 to TRBJ1-2; D perhaps matches TRBD1 (5 bases). The V gene lost 3 bases and the J gene lost 4 bases, with 15 bases spanning the gap. Germline lookup yields CDR1 MNHEY and CDR2 SVGEGT. The CDR3 length is 15 residues. CDR3 region: CASSYPGRGIYGYTF. The CDR3 DNA reads as TGTGCCAGCAGTTATCCCGGGCGGGGGATCTATGGCTACACCTTC.

V usage is TRBV2 and J usage is TRBJ2-3; D possibly corresponds to TRBD2 (6 bases). The germline CDR1 and CDR2 sequences are SNHLY and FYNNEI. Trimming shortened V by 4 bases and J by 6 bases, and 14 bases separated the two germline ends. The CDR3 sequence is 14 residues long. The CDR3 DNA is TGTGCCAGCAGTGGAGGGTGGGGGGATGATACGCAGTATTTT. Protein product: CASSGGWGDDTQYF.

The V gene is TRBV28, the J gene TRBJ1-1, with TRBD1 as a possible D gene (5 bases). Germline values: CDR1 MDHEN, CDR2 SYDVKM. The germline V and J ends were trimmed by 7 bases and 5 bases, with 14 bases remaining between them. This CDR3 comprises 13 residues. In DNA form, the CDR3 reads TGTGCCAGCATCATAGGGGTGGGGACTGAAGCTTTCTTT. Amino acids: CASIIGVGTEAFF.

The V gene is TRBV28, the J gene TRBJ1-4; D remains ambiguous. This CDR3 spans 13 amino acids. V dropped 6 bases and J dropped 3 bases, with 8 bases sitting between them. Looked up from germline, CDR1 is MDHEN and CDR2 is SYDVKM. As DNA, the CDR3 is TGTGCCAGCAGGAGAGGGTCTAATGAAAAACTGTTTTTT. Its protein product is CASRRGSNEKLFF.

The chain is built from TRBV29-1 and TRBJ1-2; D gene unclear. This CDR3 spans 14 amino acids. Germline lookup yields CDR1 SQVTM and CDR2 ANQGSEA. V shed 0 bases and J shed 3 bases, with 11 bases lying between them. The CDR3 sequence is CSVEEVGVDYGYTF. The DNA of the CDR3 is TGCAGCGTTGAAGAGGTCGGGGTTGACTATGGCTACACCTTC.

This chain links TRBV7-6 with TRBJ2-3; D not resolved. The CDR3 loop spans 17 amino acids. The V and J ends lost 6 bases and 2 bases respectively, with 21 bases between them. The germline V gene encodes CDR1 SGHVS and CDR2 FNYEAQ. The CDR3 region is CASSPPPGSTSTDTQYF. DNA for the CDR3: TGTGCCAGCAGTCCACCTCCAGGCAGTACTTCCACAGATACGCAGTATTTT.

The chain recombines TRBV19 with TRBJ2-1; D perhaps matches TRBD2 (6 bases). Germline loops: CDR1 LNHDA, CDR2 SQIVND (reference sequence). Trimming cost V 3 bases and J 2 bases, with 14 bases left between them. There are 16 residues in the CDR3. The CDR3 bases are TGTGCCAGTAGTATTATGGAAAGGAGGGCCTACAATGAGCAGTTCTTC. This gives the protein CASSIMERRAYNEQFF.

This chain joins TRBV19 and TRBJ2-7; 7 positions agree with TRBD1. The germline V gene has CDR1 LNHDA and CDR2 SQIVND (reference sequence). The CDR3 is made up of 13 amino acids. Losses at the gene ends were 4 bases for V and 8 bases for J; bases not matched to a gene: 8. The CDR3 region is CASSTNYRGQQYF. In DNA form, the CDR3 reads TGTGCCAGTAGTACCAACTACAGGGGCCAGCAGTACTTC.